Each of the 26 T cell receptor beta chains below was sequenced from the same sample in a study of CD8+CD57+ T cells in acquired aplastic anemia. According to the study, genomic DNA was the template for TCR beta VDJ and CDR3 profiling. MiXCR was run by TCRdb on the reads, yielding one entry per CDR3 protein. The sample has some 200,000 distinct CDR3 sequences, around half seen once. Previously, flow cytometry had revealed CD8+CD57+ cell expansion in the patients chosen for sequencing. Source material: sorted CD4+, CD8+, or CD8+CD57+ T cells (not recorded which) from PBMCs. The receptors were sampled from a human donor with aplastic anemia.

This clonotype was seen many times. V is TRBV7-9 and J is TRBJ2-7; TRBD1 is a possible D gene (6 bases). The CDR3 extends over 14 amino acids. V was pared by 5 bases and J by 5 bases, with 16 bases between. In germline, CDR1 is SEHNR, CDR2 FQNEAQ (reference sequence). The CDR3 DNA is TGTGCCAGCAGCCTACAAGGGACATTACACGAGCAGTACTTC. This sequence encodes CASSLQGTLHEQYF.

J is TRBJ1-1 and V is TRBV20-1; D is perhaps TRBD1 (5 bases). The germline V and J ends were trimmed by 4 bases and 1 base, with 13 bases remaining between them. Germline V gene lookup returns CDR1 DFQATT and CDR2 SNEGSKA (reference sequence). The CDR3 length is 14 residues. The CDR3 DNA reads as TGCAGTGCTATGACGGGGCGTACGAACACTGAAGCTTTCTTT. Protein: CSAMTGRTNTEAFF.

This clonotype was found many times. The chain is built from TRBV7-2 and TRBJ2-7, with 10 bases aligning to TRBD1. Germline loops: CDR1 SGHTA, CDR2 FQGNSA. This CDR3 spans 13 amino acids. CDR3 DNA: TGTGCATCCGCCCGGGACAGGGGTCGCGAGCAGTACTTC. Translated, it gives CASARDRGREQYF.

This clonotype showed up many times. J is TRBJ2-5 and V is TRBV20-1; 7 bases agree with TRBD2. This CDR3 is built from 12 residues. The junction had 2 bases not matched to a gene; V was cut back by 3 bases and J by 4 bases. Germline loops: CDR1 DFQATT, CDR2 SNEGSKA (reference sequence). The CDR3 here is CSARGGVETQYF. The CDR3 DNA sequence: TGCAGTGCTAGGGGGGGGGTAGAGACCCAGTACTTC.

In this sample, this clonotype turned up a few times. The V call is TRBV10-3, the J call TRBJ1-2; 8 nucleotides align to TRBD1. V lost 0 bases and J lost 6; bases outside the gene matches: 3. This CDR3 comprises 14 residues. The germline gives CDR1 ENHRY, CDR2 SYGVKD. The CDR3 region is CAISESSDRDGYTF. CDR3 in DNA: TGTGCCATCAGTGAGTCCTCGGACAGGGATGGCTACACCTTC.

DNA for the CDR3: TGTGCCAGCAGCTTAGGACAGGGGGGGGCCGGGGAGCTGTTTTTT. This sequence encodes CASSLGQGGAGELFF. The chain has TRBV13 and TRBJ2-2; D possibly corresponds to TRBD1 (8 bases). The germline V and J ends were trimmed by 0 bases and 6 bases, with 11 bases remaining between them. The germline V gene has CDR1 PRHDT and CDR2 FYEKMQ (reference sequence). The CDR3 sequence is 15 residues long.

This chain links TRBV9 with TRBJ1-3; unclear D gene. V lost 1 base and J 0 bases, leaving 14 bases between the germline ends. From germline, CDR1 is SGDLS and CDR2 YYNGEE. The CDR3 has 17 residues. The CDR3 DNA reads TGTGCCAGCAGCGTAACAGCACAGCCCTACTCTGGAAACACCATATATTTT. Translating it yields CASSVTAQPYSGNTIYF. The full variable domain, in which reference TRBV9 and TRBJ1-3 provide the parts outside the CDR3, is DSGVTQTPKHLITATGQRVTLRCSPRSGDLSVYWYQQSLDQGLQFLIQYYNGEERAKGNILERFSAQQFPDLHSELNLSSLELGDSALYFCASSVTAQPYSGNTIYFGEGSWLTVV.

This clonotype appeared many times. The rearrangement links TRBV25-1 to TRBJ1-4, with TRBD1 identical over 7 bases. The CDR3 totals 16 residues. Per the germline V gene, CDR1 is MGHDK and CDR2 is SYGVNS. After removal of 1 base from V and 7 bases from J, the junction contained 9 bases not matched to a gene. The chain's CDR3 is CASSELRGQGGEKLFF. The CDR3, as DNA: TGTGCCAGCAGTGAATTAAGAGGGCAGGGGGGTGAAAAACTGTTTTTT.

Comment on this clonotype: Just one base apart from a much larger clone, this may be a read error. The chain uses TRBV2 and TRBJ1-3; D remains unclear. Germline loops: CDR1 SNHLY, CDR2 FYNNEI. The CDR3 is made up of 14 amino acids. CDR3 sequence reads: CASSLSGSGNTINF. For the CDR3, the DNA is TGTGCCAGCAGCTTATCAGGTTCTGGAAACACCATAAATTTT.

This clonotype has ten or more counts. In DNA form, the CDR3 reads TGTGCCAGCAGCTTACCGGGACTAAACTACGAGCAGTACTTC. It encodes CASSLPGLNYEQYF. The chain has TRBV5-6 and TRBJ2-7, with 7 positions matching TRBD2. CDR1 and CDR2 (germline): SGHDT, YYEEEE. The CDR3 has 14 amino acids. With V trimmed by 2 bases and J by 3 bases, 5 bases remained unmatched.

This clonotype was seen many times. V usage is TRBV6-1 and J usage is TRBJ1-5; no clear D. V lost 3 bases and J lost 7, with 10 bases in between. This CDR3 spans 13 amino acids. Per the germline V gene, CDR1 is MNHNS and CDR2 is SASEGT. The chain's CDR3 is CASSDPSLQPQHF. In DNA, the CDR3 is TGTGCCAGCAGTGACCCGTCCTTGCAGCCCCAGCATTTT.

This clonotype was seen more than once but under ten times. The chain employs TRBV29-1 and TRBJ2-7; D unclear. Germline V gene sequence: CDR1 SQVTM, CDR2 ANQGSEA. Trimming shortened V by 0 bases and J by 3 bases, and 6 bases separated the two germline ends. The CDR3 spans 12 residues. CDR3 sequence (DNA): TGCAGCGTTGAAGACAGGAGCTACGAGCAGTACTTC. Encoded protein: CSVEDRSYEQYF.

This clonotype was recorded many times. The chain carries TRBV12-3 or TRBV12-4 and TRBJ1-1; 12 bases match TRBD1. Trimming removed 5 bases from V and 2 bases from J; junction bases left unmatched: 6. CDR3 length: 16 residues. CDR3 coding DNA: TGTGCCAGCAGTACACCCGGGACAGGGGGCAACACTGAAGCTTTCTTT. Translation: CASSTPGTGGNTEAFF.

This clonotype was recorded at least ten times. The rearrangement joins TRBV25-1 to TRBJ2-7, with D perhaps TRBD1 or TRBD2 (6 bases each). The CDR3 runs 16 residues. The germline V and J ends were trimmed by 5 bases and 2 bases, with 19 bases remaining between them. Germline lookup yields CDR1 MGHDK and CDR2 SYGVNS. Here the CDR3 reads CASSTQRRDIPYEQYF. The CDR3 region has the DNA TGTGCCAGCAGTACCCAAAGGAGGGACATTCCCTACGAGCAGTACTTC.

This clonotype was observed many times. This chain connects TRBV12-3 or TRBV12-4 to TRBJ1-3; no firm D call. The CDR3 spans 12 residues. Trimming took 5 bases from V and 9 from J, leaving 11 bases between them. The CDR3 DNA follows: TGTGCCAGCAGTCCCCGTGCAGGCACCATATATTTT. Amino acid sequence: CASSPRAGTIYF.

The V gene is TRBV7-2, the J gene TRBJ2-7; 9 bases line up with TRBD1. V gave up 3 bases and J gave up 3 bases; unmatched junction bases: 6. The CDR3 extends over 15 amino acids. The germline V gene has CDR1 SGHTA and CDR2 FQGNSA. The CDR3 DNA reads TGTGCCAGCAGCTTCCGACGGGACAGGGACTACGAGCAGTACTTC. The encoded protein is CASSFRRDRDYEQYF.

V gene TRBV10-3 combines with J gene TRBJ1-1, with no clear D. The V gene lost 2 bases and the J gene lost 4 bases, with 8 bases spanning the gap. The CDR3 runs to 13 residues. CDR1 and CDR2 from the germline V gene are ENHRY and SYGVKD. The CDR3 DNA sequence: TGTGCCATCAGTGAGGGAAGTGGCACTGAAGCTTTCTTT. Its translation is CAISEGSGTEAFF.

The chain couples TRBV20-1 to TRBJ1-2; the D gene is possibly TRBD1 (5 bases). The CDR3 loop spans 16 amino acids. V lost 0 bases and J 2 bases, leaving 16 bases between the germline ends. The germline V gene encodes CDR1 DFQATT and CDR2 SNEGSKA (reference sequence). Here the CDR3 reads CSARDPPGRGNYGYTF. The DNA for the CDR3 is TGCAGTGCTAGAGATCCCCCCGGGAGGGGCAACTATGGCTACACCTTC.

V is TRBV9 and J is TRBJ2-5, with 9 bases aligning to TRBD2. This CDR3 contains 16 residues. Germline CDR1 reads SGDLS; CDR2 reads YYNGEE. V dropped 0 bases and J dropped 8; count of bases not matched to a gene: 11. CDR3 nucleotide sequence: TGTGCCAGCAGCGTAGAGAGCGGGGGGATAGGAGAAACCCAGTACTTC. This encodes CASSVESGGIGETQYF.

This clonotype occurred many times. The chain is built from TRBV19 and TRBJ2-1; 8 positions agree with TRBD2. Germline V CDR1 and CDR2: LNHDA, SQIVND (reference sequence). The CDR3 is 16 amino acids. V gave up 4 bases and J gave up 7 bases; unmatched junction bases: 12. This CDR3 is CASSTAAGGRRNEQFF. CDR3 DNA: TGTGCCAGTAGTACAGCCGCGGGAGGCCGGAGGAATGAGCAGTTCTTC.

This clonotype has a handful of counts. The V gene is TRBV6-2 or TRBV6-3, the J gene TRBJ2-2, with 14 positions matching TRBD2. The CDR3 contains 17 residues. After removal of 6 bases from V and 5 bases from J, the junction contained 8 bases not matched to a gene. The germline CDR1 and CDR2 sequences are MNHEY and SVGEGT. The chain's CDR3 is CASSRGLAGGETGELFF. CDR3 bases: TGTGCCAGCAGCAGAGGACTAGCGGGAGGAGAGACCGGGGAGCTGTTTTTT.

This clonotype was counted a few times. The chain combines TRBV11-2 with TRBJ2-1; TRBD2 matches at 14 bases. V trimming: 2 bases; J trimming: 4 bases; junction bases outside the gene matches: 7. The CDR3 contains 18 residues. From germline, CDR1 is SGHAT and CDR2 FQNNGV. The CDR3 loop reads CASSLLTSGRAVYNEQFF. The CDR3 bases are TGTGCCAGCAGCTTATTGACTAGCGGGAGGGCCGTATACAATGAGCAGTTCTTC.

This clonotype appeared many times. This rearrangement joins TRBV25-1 to TRBJ1-1; tentative D call: TRBD1 (5 bases). V lost 8 bases to trimming and J lost 3 bases, with 19 bases between them. Germline CDR1 is MGHDK and CDR2 is SYGVNS. The CDR3 sequence is 15 residues long. The CDR3 here is CASRGGTGRYTEAFF. The CDR3 region has the DNA TGTGCCAGCCGCGGGGGGACTGGTAGGTACACTGAAGCTTTCTTT.

This clonotype was recorded many times. The genes are TRBV5-1 and TRBJ1-2, with D tentatively TRBD1 (6 bases). Trimming removed 6 bases at V and 4 bases at J, with 22 bases between. CDR1 and CDR2 from the germline V gene are SGHRS and YFSETQ. This CDR3 comprises 16 residues. This chain's CDR3 is CASTIGGGGPPYGYTF. As DNA, the CDR3 is TGCGCCAGCACAATCGGGGGCGGGGGTCCGCCCTATGGCTACACCTTC.

This chain links TRBV10-3 with TRBJ1-1; D unclear. Germline loops: CDR1 ENHRY, CDR2 SYGVKD. CDR3 length equals 16 residues. The ends were cut back, 5 bases at V and 0 bases at J, with 16 bases in the middle. In nucleotides, the CDR3 is TGTGCCATCAGTCATTTATCAGGTGTCATGAACACTGAAGCTTTCTTT. Translated: CAISHLSGVMNTEAFF.

Ten or more counts support this clonotype. The genes are TRBV5-1 and TRBJ1-2; D is unresolved. This CDR3 has 12 residues. The V end was cut by 4 bases, the J end by 3 bases, with 7 bases between. In germline, CDR1 is SGHRS, CDR2 YFSETQ. In DNA, the CDR3 is TGCGCCAGCAGCCTGCCCGACTATGGCTACACCTTC. Encoded protein: CASSLPDYGYTF.